Here is one TCR beta chain with its context. Its specificity is unknown. With ipilimumab providing CTLA-4 blockade, focal radiation was administered to patients who had chemo-refractory metastatic non-small-cell lung cancer. The data were obtained in a study of radiotherapy plus CTLA-4 blockade in lung cancer. At the level of the study: Objective responses were observed in around 17% of patients, and disease control was achieved by 30% to 40%. General study findings and limits: It was early blood T cell clone dynamics, with interferon-beta, that reportedly best predicted response. In blood, after radiotherapy plus ipilimumab, tumor-derived TCR clones expanded.

Germline lookup yields CDR1 SGHDT and CDR2 YYEEEE. This CDR3 comprises 14 residues. Data came from immunoSEQ multiplex PCR; TCRdb stores just in-frame clones and leaves some out. The repertoire holds 45,000 to 55,000 clones, with 88% as singletons. This clonotype was obtained from a human donor with non-small cell lung cancer whose response to radiotherapy plus ipilimumab could not be evaluated. J is TRBJ2-5 and V is TRBV5-6; 9 nucleotides agree with TRBD1. The end of the DNA aligns better with TRBJ2-7, so the J call may be wrong. Source: peripheral blood, taken from a patient treated with radiotherapy plus ipilimumab. CDR3 protein: CASSLGTGAYEQYF. Written as DNA, the CDR3 is TGTGCCAGCAGCTTGGGGACAGGGGCCTACGAGCAGTACTTC.